The 27 T cell receptor beta chains below were found in one sample sequenced in a study of blood T cell repertoires in COVID-19. TCRdb's copy holds only in-frame clones and misses some; the assay was immunoSEQ multiplex PCR. The top ten hold 20% to 25% of the sample, which has 90,000 to 100,000 clones, around 83% seen once. Material for sequencing was peripheral blood. Receptors were obtained from a man aged 55 to 70 with acute or convalescent COVID-19.

The chain combines TRBV6-5 with TRBJ2-7; D possibly corresponds to TRBD1 (5 bases). Between the trimmed V and J ends, which lost 6 bases and 4 bases, there was a span of 13 bases. CDR3 length: 13 residues. The germline V gene has CDR1 MNHEY and CDR2 SVGAGI. The chain's CDR3 is CASRAPGRYEQYV. CDR3 DNA: TGTGCCAGCAGGGCCCCAGGGCGTTACGAGCAGTACGTC.

In DNA, the CDR3 is TGCGCCAGCAGCTTGGGGGCCACTTTTAACAGGGATGAGCAGTTCTTC. Residues: CASSLGATFNRDEQFF. J is TRBJ2-1 and V is TRBV5-1; D perhaps matches TRBD1 (6 bases). CDR1 is SGHRS and CDR2 is YFSETQ in the germline V gene. CDR3 length: 16 amino acids. V was trimmed by 0 bases and J by 8 bases, leaving 18 bases between them.

The chain couples TRBV12-5 to TRBJ2-3; TRBD2 matches 13 bases. The CDR3 runs to 17 residues. CDR1 is LGHNT and CDR2 is FRNRAP in the germline V gene. J lost 6 bases, V lost 2 bases, and 8 bases had no gene match. CDR3 amino acids: CASGLSGLAGVADTQYF. The CDR3 DNA sequence: TGTGCTAGTGGTTTGTCAGGACTAGCGGGGGTTGCGGATACGCAGTATTTT.

The gene calls are TRBV5-1 and TRBJ1-1; D uncertain. The germline CDR1 and CDR2 sequences are SGHRS and YFSETQ. This CDR3 region has 15 residues. V was pared by 3 bases and J by 1 base, with 13 bases between. The CDR3 sequence: CASSSGVIWNTEAFF. Here the CDR3 DNA reads TGCGCCAGCAGCTCCGGTGTGATTTGGAACACTGAAGCTTTCTTT.

The chain employs TRBV19 and TRBJ1-2; no firm D call. Trimming left V 5 bases short and J 6 bases short, with 13 bases between. The CDR3 is 13 amino acids. Germline lookup yields CDR1 LNHDA and CDR2 SQIVND (reference sequence). The CDR3 loop is CASSRRREHGYTF. The CDR3 region has the DNA TGTGCCAGTAGTCGCCGTCGGGAACATGGCTACACCTTC.

This rearrangement joins TRBV10-2 to TRBJ1-5; the D is unclear. This CDR3 region has 15 residues. The germline CDR1 and CDR2 sequences are WSHSY and SAAADI. Trimming stripped 1 base from V and 3 bases from J, with 10 bases between. CDR3 nucleotides: TGCGCCAGCAGTGAGTGGAAAGGACTCAATCAGCCCCAGCATTTT. It codes for CASSEWKGLNQPQHF.

The J gene is TRBJ1-5, the V gene TRBV9; D is perhaps TRBD1 (5 bases). V was pared by 7 bases and J by 1 base, with 6 bases between. The CDR3 totals 12 residues. Germline loops: CDR1 SGDLS, CDR2 YYNGEE. The CDR3 nucleotides read TGTGCCAGCGGGGGGAGCAATCAGCCCCAGCATTTT. Its protein is CASGGSNQPQHF.

The J gene is TRBJ1-6, the V gene TRBV15; D unclear. This CDR3 is built from 14 residues. V shed 1 base and J shed 6 bases, with 7 bases lying between them. Per germline, CDR1 LNHNV and CDR2 YYDKDF (reference sequence). CDR3 sequence (DNA): TGTGCCACCAGCAGAGGACGAGGTAATTCACCCCTCCACTTT. Protein: CATSRGRGNSPLHF. The variable domain in full, completed from reference TRBV15 and TRBJ1-6, reads DAMVIQNPRYQVTQFGKPVTLSCSQTLNHNVMYWYQQKSSQAPKLLFHYYDKDFNNEADTPDNFQSRRPNTSFCFLDIRSPGLGDTAMYLCATSRGRGNSPLHFGNGTRLTVT.

The CDR3 sequence is CATSRQGSNQPQHF. The CDR3 DNA follows: TGTGCCACCAGCAGACAGGGGAGCAATCAGCCCCAGCATTTT. The rearrangement joins TRBV15 to TRBJ1-5, with a tentative D call TRBD1 (6 bases). CDR1 is LNHNV, CDR2 YYDKDF, per germline (reference sequence). Trimming pared 2 bases from V and 1 base from J, leaving 6 bases between. The CDR3 has 14 amino acids.

J is TRBJ2-5 and V is TRBV5-1; 8 bases match TRBD1. V trimming: 5 bases; J trimming: 5 bases; junction bases outside the gene matches: 11. The CDR3 extends over 15 amino acids. Per germline, CDR1 SGHRS and CDR2 YFSETQ. The CDR3 reads CASSSDRVRRETQYF. The DNA for the CDR3 is TGCGCCAGCAGTTCGGACAGGGTCCGTCGGGAGACCCAGTACTTC.

A few counts support this clone. The chain uses TRBV6-4 and TRBJ1-2; 8 positions agree with TRBD1. This CDR3 is built from 14 residues. Germline lookup yields CDR1 MRHNA and CDR2 SNTAGT. Trimming took 2 bases from V and 5 from J; bases not matched to a gene: 4. The CDR3 bases are TGTGCCAGCAGTGACACGGACAGGGCGTATGGCTACACCTTC. The encoded protein is CASSDTDRAYGYTF.

V gene TRBV28 combines with J gene TRBJ1-1, with 7 bases that match TRBD1. The V gene's germline CDR1 is MDHEN and CDR2 SYDVKM. V shed 5 bases and J 1 base; nucleotides not matched to a gene: 7. This CDR3 is 15 amino acids long. DNA for the CDR3: TGTGCCAGCAGTCCAATGGACAGGTCGAACACTGAAGCTTTCTTT. Amino acid sequence: CASSPMDRSNTEAFF.

The chain recombines TRBV7-9 with TRBJ1-2, with D maybe TRBD1 (6 bases). Per germline, CDR1 SEHNR and CDR2 FQNEAQ (reference sequence). The V gene lost 5 bases and the J gene lost 5 bases, with 15 bases spanning the gap. This CDR3 has 14 residues. The CDR3 region is CASSRRTDLYGYTF. The CDR3 coding sequence is TGTGCCAGCAGCAGGAGGACAGATTTATATGGCTACACCTTC.

This chain joins TRBV6-2 or TRBV6-3 and TRBJ1-2; D perhaps matches TRBD1 (5 bases). The CDR3 length is 14 residues. Trimming cost V 5 bases and J 8 bases, with 18 bases left between them. The germline CDR1 and CDR2 sequences are MNHEY and SVGEGT. This chain's CDR3 is CASSDNRFRAGYTF. The CDR3 DNA is TGTGCCAGCAGTGACAACAGGTTCCGCGCGGGCTACACCTTC.

J is TRBJ1-6 and V is TRBV7-9; D ambiguous. The CDR3 is 13 residues long. V was shortened by 3 bases and J by 11 bases, with 11 bases between the two germline ends. Per the germline V gene, CDR1 is SEHNR and CDR2 is FQNEAQ (reference sequence). In DNA, the CDR3 is TGTGCCAGCAGCTTTGGTGGAGCGGCACCCCTCCACTTT. It translates to CASSFGGAAPLHF.

The rearrangement links TRBV9 to TRBJ2-7; TRBD2 matches 11 bases. From germline, CDR1 is SGDLS and CDR2 YYNGEE. The length of the CDR3 is 15 residues. V lost 0 bases and J lost 9; bases outside the gene matches: 8. The CDR3 DNA reads as TGTGCCAGCAGCGTAGGAATAGCGGGGGGGCAGGTGCAGTACTTC. Encoded protein: CASSVGIAGGQVQYF. The variable domain in full, with the rest retrieved from reference TRBV9 and TRBJ2-7, is DSGVTQTPKHLITATGQRVTLRCSPRSGDLSVYWYQQSLDQGLQFLIQYYNGEERAKGNILERFSAQQFPDLHSELNLSSLELGDSALYFCASSVGIAGGQVQYFGPGTRLTVT.

The chain links TRBV5-1 to TRBJ2-5, with TRBD2 identical over 10 bases. The CDR3 spans 15 residues. V gave up 1 base and J gave up 2 bases; unmatched junction bases: 2. Germline assignment: CDR1 SGHRS and CDR2 YFSETQ. The CDR3 nucleotides read TGCGCCAGCAGCTTGCCTAGCGGGGGTCAAGAGACCCAGTACTTC. Translated: CASSLPSGGQETQYF.

The gene calls are TRBV6-5 and TRBJ1-6; 7 positions match TRBD1. V shed 7 bases and J 7 bases; nucleotides not matched to a gene: 10. The CDR3 is 15 amino acids. Germline V CDR1 and CDR2: MNHEY, SVGAGI. Written as DNA, the CDR3 is TGTGCCAGCACCCAGGGGGGCCAGCAAAATTCACCCCTCCACTTT. Encoded protein: CASTQGGQQNSPLHF.

The chain joins TRBV3-1 (or the pseudogene TRBV3-2) to TRBJ2-1, with 9 bases lining up with TRBD2. There are 16 residues in the CDR3. Germline V CDR1 and CDR2: LGHDT, YNNKEL (reference sequence). V shed 0 bases, J shed 7 bases, and the junction held 7 bases outside the gene matches. The CDR3 bases are TGTGCCAGCAGCCAAGATCTGCGGGGGGGCCGGAATGAGCAGTTCTTC. This codes for CASSQDLRGGRNEQFF.

This chain links TRBV7-2 with TRBJ2-3, with 7 bases aligning to TRBD2. Unmatched junction bases numbered 11, after V lost 4 bases and J lost 4 bases. Germline V gives CDR1 SGHTA, CDR2 FQGNSA. There are 16 residues in the CDR3. CDR3 DNA: TGTGCCAGCAGCTCGGGGGGAGCAGGGATCCCAGATACGCAGTATTTT. Translation: CASSSGGAGIPDTQYF.

The gene calls are TRBV6-5 and TRBJ2-7; D might be TRBD1 (6 bases). The CDR3 has 15 residues. V was clipped by 6 bases and J by 0 bases, with 15 bases between them. Germline CDR1 reads MNHEY; CDR2 reads SVGAGI. This CDR3 is CASSKNRDNSYEQYF. CDR3 bases: TGTGCCAGCAGCAAGAACCGGGACAACTCCTACGAGCAGTACTTC.

The chain combines TRBV18 with TRBJ1-2, with 10 bases aligning to TRBD1. This CDR3 spans 14 amino acids. V dropped 1 base and J dropped 14; count of bases not matched to a gene: 10. Looked up from germline, CDR1 is KGHSH and CDR2 is LQKENI. The CDR3 reads CASSPLETGGARTF. CDR3 coding DNA: TGTGCCAGCTCACCACTTGAGACAGGGGGCGCGAGGACCTTC. The entire variable domain, with the rest obtained from reference TRBV18 and TRBJ1-2, is as follows: NAGVMQNPRHLVRRRGQEARLRCSPMKGHSHVYWYRQLPEEGLKFMVYLQKENIIDESGMPKERFSAEFPKEGPSILRIQQVVRGDSAAYFCASSPLETGGARTFGSGTRLTVV.

The rearrangement joins TRBV5-1 to TRBJ1-2, with D unclear. The V gene's germline CDR1 is SGHRS and CDR2 YFSETQ. Trimming shortened V by 0 bases and J by 4 bases, and 7 bases separated the two germline ends. This CDR3 contains 13 residues. CDR3 sequence reads: CASSLDNTYGYTF. Here the CDR3 DNA reads TGCGCCAGCAGCTTGGACAATACCTATGGCTACACCTTC. Full variable domain (outside the CDR3, taken from reference TRBV5-1 and TRBJ1-2): KAGVTQTPRYLIKTRGQQVTLSCSPISGHRSVSWYQQTPGQGLQFLFEYFSETQRNKGNFPGRFSGRQFSNSRSEMNVSTLELGDSALYLCASSLDNTYGYTFGSGTRLTVV.

The V gene is TRBV5-1, the J gene TRBJ1-2; TRBD1 is a possible D gene (5 bases). The V gene's germline CDR1 is SGHRS and CDR2 YFSETQ. The V gene lost 1 base and the J gene lost 7 bases, with 14 bases spanning the gap. This CDR3 comprises 14 residues. The CDR3 protein is CASSLKGHTGGYTF. CDR3 nucleotides: TGCGCCAGCAGCTTGAAAGGACACACCGGTGGCTACACCTTC.

The CDR3 loop is CASSSTYGASGNTIYF. CDR3 DNA sequence: TGTGCCAGCAGCTCCACCTATGGAGCCTCTGGAAACACCATATATTTT. This rearrangement joins TRBV11-2 to TRBJ1-3, with D uncertain. The CDR3 has 16 amino acids. Germline CDR1 reads SGHAT; CDR2 reads FQNNGV. The germline V and J ends were trimmed by 4 bases and 0 bases, with 13 bases remaining between them.

CDR3 sequence reads: CASSLEAGVAEAFF. The CDR3 DNA is TGTGCCAGCAGCTTAGAAGCAGGGGTCGCTGAAGCTTTCTTT. This chain connects TRBV7-2 to TRBJ1-1; the D gene is possibly TRBD1 (6 bases). The ends were cut back, 1 base at V and 6 bases at J, with 12 bases in the middle. CDR3 size: 14 residues. Germline V gene data show CDR1 as SGHTA and CDR2 as FQGNSA.

In DNA, the CDR3 is TGTGCCAGCAGCTTAGCGAACAGGGGGCGAGGATATGGCTACACCTTC. It encodes CASSLANRGRGYGYTF. V gene TRBV7-2 combines with J gene TRBJ1-2, with 9 nucleotides matching TRBD1. The CDR3 has 16 amino acids. Germline assignment: CDR1 SGHTA and CDR2 FQGNSA. V trimming: 0 bases; J trimming: 5 bases; junction bases outside the gene matches: 7. The variable domain in full, with the rest retrieved from reference TRBV7-2 and TRBJ1-2, is GAGVSQSPSNKVTEKGKDVELRCDPISGHTALYWYRQSLGQGLEFLIYFQGNSAPDKSGLPSDRFSAERTGGSVSTLTIQRTQQEDSAVYLCASSLANRGRGYGYTFGSGTRLTVV.